One sample yielded the 22 T cell receptor beta chains listed below, sequenced in a study of T cells after posttransplantation cyclophosphamide (dated by TCRdb to 2015 to 2016). Library preparation employed the immunoSEQ multiplex PCR assay. Held by TCRdb, this immuneACCESS table contains in-frame sequences only and omits some clones. Under half of the omission traces to an unresolved V gene where checked; the cause of the rest is unknown. This sample lists some 30,000 clones; more than 85% were detected once. 0.1% to 0.12% of the sample is held by the ten biggest clonotypes. Viable CD3+CD4+ or CD3+CD8+ cells that were CCR7+CD45RA+CD45RO-CD95-CD27+CD28+ were classified as naive T cells. The sample taken for sequencing was naive CD4+ T cells sorted from blood. These receptor sequences come from a man aged 25-45 years in good health and a related stem cell transplant donor.

This chain links TRBV20-1 with TRBJ2-3; D is unresolved. Germline lookup yields CDR1 DFQATT and CDR2 SNEGSKA (reference sequence). This CDR3 contains 11 residues. V was trimmed by 6 bases and J by 6 bases, leaving 10 bases between them. CDR3 DNA sequence: TGCAGTGCCAGCGTGGGTGATACGCAGTATTTT. Its translation is CSASVGDTQYF.

The rearrangement joins TRBV5-1 to TRBJ1-1; TRBD1 is a possible D gene (6 bases). The V end lost 4 bases, the J end lost 1 base, and 11 bases lay between the germline ends. Germline assignment: CDR1 SGHRS and CDR2 YFSETQ. This CDR3 is built from 14 residues. The CDR3 bases are TGCGCCAGCAGCCCCAGGGGACAGAACACTGAAGCTTTCTTT. This codes for CASSPRGQNTEAFF.

The chain has TRBV9 and TRBJ2-7; TRBD1 aligns across 7 bases. Germline V lookup: CDR1 SGDLS, CDR2 YYNGEE. The CDR3 covers 17 residues. V was clipped by 0 bases and J by 2 bases; unmatched bases: 11. CDR3 DNA sequence: TGTGCCAGCAGCGTAGGTATTAGGAGGACAGGCACCTACGAGCAGTACTTC. It specifies CASSVGIRRTGTYEQYF.

The V and J genes are TRBV7-9 and TRBJ2-3, with D tentatively TRBD2 (6 bases). Between the trimmed V and J ends, which lost 5 bases and 2 bases, there was a span of 14 bases. The CDR3 length is 15 residues. Germline loops: CDR1 SEHNR, CDR2 FQNEAQ (reference sequence). The CDR3 DNA follows: TGTGCCAGCAGCCTTAGGGGCGGGACCACAGATACGCAGTATTTT. Translation: CASSLRGGTTDTQYF.

CDR3 in DNA: TGCGCCAGCAGTCCCACAGCTGGGCAGCCCCAGCATTTT. Translation gives CASSPTAGQPQHF. The chain couples TRBV10-2 to TRBJ1-5, with D unresolved. The germline gives CDR1 WSHSY, CDR2 SAAADI. CDR3 length equals 13 residues. V shed 5 bases and J shed 7 bases, with 12 bases lying between them.

CDR3 DNA: TGTGCCAGCTCAACGGGACTAGCGGGGCTCTCCTACGAGCAGTACTTC. This gives the protein CASSTGLAGLSYEQYF. The chain carries TRBV18 and TRBJ2-7; TRBD2 agrees at 13 bases. Trimming removed 5 bases from V and 0 bases from J; junction bases left unmatched: 4. CDR1 and CDR2 (germline): KGHSH, LQKENI. The CDR3 is made up of 16 amino acids. The full variable domain, rest sourced from reference TRBV18 and TRBJ2-7, is NAGVMQNPRHLVRRRGQEARLRCSPMKGHSHVYWYRQLPEEGLKFMVYLQKENIIDESGMPKERFSAEFPKEGPSILRIQQVVRGDSAAYFCASSTGLAGLSYEQYFGPGTRLTVT.

This rearrangement joins TRBV5-5 to TRBJ1-6, with unresolved D. Germline values: CDR1 SGHKS, CDR2 YYEKEE (reference sequence). This CDR3 has 17 amino acids. The ends were cut back, 2 bases at V and 0 bases at J, with 12 bases in the middle. The CDR3 protein is CASSLLGLRSYNSPLHF. The DNA for the CDR3 is TGTGCCAGCAGCTTACTAGGACTGCGCTCCTATAATTCACCCCTCCACTTT.

This sequence joins TRBV6-5 and TRBJ1-2, with a weak D call TRBD1 (6 bases). This CDR3 has 13 residues. Germline assignment: CDR1 MNHEY and CDR2 SVGAGI. Trimming shortened V by 5 bases and J by 4 bases, and 11 bases separated the two germline ends. Written as DNA, the CDR3 is TGTGCCAGCAGTACGACAGGACCCTATGGCTACACCTTC. Amino acids: CASSTTGPYGYTF.

The genes are TRBV7-3 and TRBJ2-5; 9 bases map to TRBD1. The CDR3 sequence is 15 residues long. V dropped 3 bases and J dropped 5; count of bases not matched to a gene: 7. The V gene's germline CDR1 is SGHTA and CDR2 FQGTGA. The DNA of the CDR3 is TGTGCCAGCAGCTTTACAGGGGGCGCAGGGGAGACCCAGTACTTC. This sequence encodes CASSFTGGAGETQYF.

The chain combines TRBV28 with TRBJ1-6; a possible D gene is TRBD1 (5 bases). V lost 8 bases and J lost 8, with 13 bases in between. Germline assignment: CDR1 MDHEN and CDR2 SYDVKM. The CDR3 is made up of 13 amino acids. CDR3 in amino acids: CASARDSYSPLHF. In DNA form, the CDR3 reads TGTGCCAGCGCACGGGACTCTTATTCACCCCTCCACTTT.

The rearrangement uses TRBV5-1 and TRBJ2-7, with D possibly TRBD2 on 7 matching bases. This CDR3 contains 15 residues. V gave up 2 bases and J gave up 0 bases, with 12 bases separating them. The germline CDR1 and CDR2 sequences are SGHRS and YFSETQ. CDR3 sequence (DNA): TGCGCCAGCAGCTTAGGGGGGGCCAACTCCTACGAGCAGTACTTC. Protein: CASSLGGANSYEQYF.

The sample holds a few counts of this clone. V usage is TRBV6-1 and J usage is TRBJ1-6, with 7 bases identical to TRBD1. Germline CDR1 MNHNS, CDR2 SASEGT. CDR3 size: 15 residues. V was pared by 6 bases and J by 7 bases, with 9 bases of the junction left unmatched. In DNA, the CDR3 is TGTGCCAGCAGACCCAGCCCGGGACAGAATTCACCCCTCCACTTT. It specifies CASRPSPGQNSPLHF.

This clone was seen only once. CDR3 nucleotide sequence: TGTGCCATCAGTGCCGCTGGGGCCAACGTCCTGACTTTC. It is translated as CAISAAGANVLTF. The chain links TRBV10-3 to TRBJ2-6, with D uncertain. The CDR3 is 13 residues long. Trimming took off 4 bases at V and 2 bases at J, with 3 bases between the two ends. From germline, CDR1 is ENHRY and CDR2 SYGVKD.

CDR3 DNA: TGTGCCAGCAGCGTAGGGCAGGGGGGTGGCAATCAGCCCCAGCATTTT. It is translated as CASSVGQGGGNQPQHF. The chain links TRBV9 to TRBJ1-5; TRBD1 agrees at 7 bases. V trimming: 0 bases; J trimming: 2 bases; junction bases outside the gene matches: 5. This CDR3 has 16 residues. The germline gives CDR1 SGDLS, CDR2 YYNGEE.

The V gene is TRBV7-9, the J gene TRBJ2-3; 7 positions agree with TRBD2. The CDR3 runs 18 residues. The V gene's germline CDR1 is SEHNR and CDR2 FQNEAQ (reference sequence). V lost 2 bases to trimming and J lost 4 bases; unmatched junction nucleotides: 15. The CDR3 spells CASSLIRLGGGSSDTQYF. The CDR3 nucleotides are TGTGCCAGCAGCTTAATCCGCCTTGGGGGGGGGAGCTCAGATACGCAGTATTTT.

The chain combines TRBV7-9 with TRBJ1-2; 7 bases are shared with TRBD1. The junction had 12 bases not matched to a gene; V was cut back by 4 bases and J by 4 bases. The germline gives CDR1 SEHNR, CDR2 FQNEAQ (reference sequence). The CDR3 totals 16 residues. In DNA form, the CDR3 reads TGTGCCAGCAGCTCCTCTTTACAGGGGTGGCCCTATGGCTACACCTTC. It is translated as CASSSSLQGWPYGYTF.

The CDR3 DNA is TGTGCCAGCCAAAGGGGCCCGGACAGGGTGGGTTCACCCCTCCACTTT. Translation gives CASQRGPDRVGSPLHF. The chain links TRBV27 to TRBJ1-6; 8 bases align to TRBD1. V lost 8 bases, J lost 9 bases, and 15 bases stayed unmatched. Germline V gene sequence: CDR1 MNHEY, CDR2 SMNVEV (reference sequence). The CDR3 runs 16 residues.

This clone was found once. The rearrangement uses TRBV4-3 and TRBJ2-7, with D possibly TRBD2 on 6 matching bases. CDR1 and CDR2 from the germline V gene are LGHNA and YSLEER. The V gene lost 0 bases and the J gene lost 5 bases, with 14 bases spanning the gap. The length of the CDR3 is 15 residues. This chain's CDR3 is CASSQDRGTRDEQYF. In DNA, the CDR3 is TGCGCCAGCAGCCAAGATCGCGGGACGAGGGACGAGCAGTACTTC.

This chain joins TRBV5-1 and TRBJ2-3; no clear D. Germline V gives CDR1 SGHRS, CDR2 YFSETQ. Trimming pared 3 bases from V and 4 bases from J, leaving 18 bases between. The CDR3 extends over 16 amino acids. This CDR3 reads CASSSGMTPLADTQYF. Here the CDR3 DNA reads TGCGCCAGCAGCTCCGGAATGACTCCCCTCGCAGATACGCAGTATTTT.

V and J are TRBV7-8 and TRBJ2-3; TRBD1 agrees at 7 bases. Per the germline V gene, CDR1 is SGHVS and CDR2 is FQNEAQ. Trimming took 5 bases from V and 0 from J; bases not matched to a gene: 5. The CDR3 has 15 residues. The chain's CDR3 is CASSPSGQSTDTQYF. The CDR3 coding sequence is TGTGCCAGCAGCCCATCGGGACAGAGCACAGATACGCAGTATTTT.

CDR3 sequence (DNA): TGCGCCAGCAGCCACAACCCGGGGACCCAGTACTTC. It codes for CASSHNPGTQYF. The genes are TRBV4-1 and TRBJ2-5; D is unclear. The germline V gene has CDR1 MGHRA and CDR2 YSYEKL. The V gene lost 3 bases and the J gene lost 7 bases, with 9 bases spanning the gap. The length of the CDR3 is 12 residues.

CDR3 amino acids: CASRLGTGDSTGELFF. The CDR3 coding sequence is TGTGCAAGTCGCTTAGGAACAGGGGATAGCACCGGGGAGCTGTTTTTT. This chain links TRBV12-2 with TRBJ2-2; the listed D gene, TRBD1, was not tested against the DNA. TRBV12-2 is designated a pseudogene. This CDR3 comprises 16 residues.